The rows below give T cell receptor beta chains drawn from one sample of a study of blood T cell repertoires in COVID-19. Repertoires were generated with immunoSEQ multiplex PCR, while TCRdb's copy carries only in-frame clones and drops some. The sample holds some 100,000 clones, approximately 86% seen once. Sequenced: PBMCs or T cells enriched from blood (not recorded which). Source of these receptors: a woman between 45 and 60 years old who had recovered from COVID-19. The CDR3 runs from the conserved cysteine through the conserved F or W. Fields, in order: clone size, D gene, V gene, J gene, CDR3 length, CDR3 protein, CDR3 DNA. D genes are given only for firm matches. Size tells how often a clone was seen (once, few, many) or the class of an expanded clone, and some rows leave it out.

size: -
D: -
V: TRBV6-6
J: TRBJ1-6
length: 14
CDR3: CASSLTGHNSPLHF
DNA: TGTGCCAGCAGCCTGACAGGTCATAATTCACCCCTCCACTTT

size: -
D: TRBD1
V: TRBV28
J: TRBJ1-1
length: 14
CDR3: CASSRRGKSTEAFF
DNA: TGTGCCAGCAGTCGCAGGGGGAAGTCAACTGAAGCTTTCTTT

size: -
D: -
V: TRBV20-1
J: TRBJ1-3
length: 14
CDR3: CSASIREGGNTIYF
DNA: TGCAGTGCTAGTATTCGGGAGGGTGGAAACACCATATATTTT

size: -
D: -
V: TRBV7-2
J: TRBJ2-7
length: 14
CDR3: CASSLSGSSYEQYF
DNA: TGTGCCAGCAGCTTATCTGGGAGCTCCTACGAGCAGTACTTC

size: once
D: -
V: TRBV27
J: TRBJ1-6
length: 16
CDR3: CASSLRMSSYNSPLHF
DNA: TGTGCCAGCAGTTTACGCATGAGCTCCTATAATTCACCCCTCCACTTT

size: few
D: -
V: TRBV2
J: TRBJ2-1
length: 13
CDR3: CATSPRVGNEQFF
DNA: TGTGCCACCAGCCCCCGGGTCGGCAATGAGCAGTTCTTC

size: once
D: TRBD1
V: TRBV2
J: TRBJ1-3
length: 14
CDR3: CARGTAGGVDTIYF
DNA: TGTGCCCGCGGGACAGCAGGCGGAGTCGACACCATATATTTT

size: few
D: -
V: TRBV7-3
J: TRBJ1-1
length: 14
CDR3: CASSLVPGNTEAFF
DNA: TGTGCCAGCAGCTTAGTTCCGGGGAACACTGAAGCTTTCTTT

size: -
D: TRBD1
V: TRBV14
J: TRBJ1-2
length: 17
CDR3: CASSQTNYRTGDSGYTF
DNA: TGTGCCAGCAGCCAAACGAATTACCGGACAGGGGATTCTGGCTACACCTTC

size: -
D: TRBD1
V: TRBV30
J: TRBJ1-4
length: 14
CDR3: CAWSVLTGGEKLFF
DNA: TGTGCCTGGAGTGTACTGACAGGGGGTGAAAAACTGTTTTTT

size: -
D: TRBD1
V: TRBV19
J: TRBJ1-2
length: 15
CDR3: CASSIAHTGDYGYTF
DNA: TGTGCCAGTAGTATAGCGCATACAGGGGATTATGGCTACACCTTC

size: -
D: -
V: TRBV11-2
J: TRBJ2-6
length: 19
CDR3: CASSNIKAGESSGANVLTF
DNA: TGTGCCAGCAGCAACATCAAGGCAGGGGAGAGCTCTGGGGCCAACGTCCTGACTTTC

size: once
D: -
V: TRBV30
J: TRBJ2-1
length: 13
CDR3: CAWSAEISGTLFF
DNA: TGTGCCTGGAGTGCGGAGATATCTGGGACACTCTTCTTC

size: -
D: -
V: TRBV30
J: TRBJ1-5
length: 15
CDR3: CAWSVRGTSNQPQHF
DNA: TGTGCCTGGAGTGTAAGGGGGACGAGCAATCAGCCCCAGCATTTT

size: -
D: TRBD2
V: TRBV2
J: TRBJ2-3
length: 15
CDR3: CASTGTSGTADTQYF
DNA: TGTGCCAGCACCGGGACTAGCGGGACCGCAGATACGCAGTATTTT

size: -
D: -
V: TRBV2
J: TRBJ2-3
length: 14
CDR3: CASRQGRSTDTQYF
DNA: TGTGCCAGCAGGCAGGGGAGAAGCACAGATACGCAGTATTTT

size: -
D: TRBD2
V: TRBV24-1
J: TRBJ2-7
length: 16
CDR3: CATPGTSGVLSYEQYF
DNA: TGTGCCACCCCCGGGACTAGCGGGGTCCTCTCCTACGAGCAGTACTTC

size: -
D: -
V: TRBV7-2
J: TRBJ1-2
length: 15
CDR3: CASSPSGEGFYGYTF
DNA: TGTGCCAGCAGCCCCTCAGGGGAGGGGTTTTATGGCTACACCTTC

size: -
D: TRBD2
V: TRBV5-8
J: TRBJ2-1
length: 16
CDR3: CASTPRLAGPGNEQFF
DNA: TGTGCCAGCACCCCGAGGCTAGCGGGCCCCGGGAATGAGCAGTTCTTC

size: -
D: TRBD2
V: TRBV30
J: TRBJ2-2
length: 19
CDR3: CASSMTSGHATANTGELFF
DNA: TGTGCCTCAAGTATGACTAGCGGGCATGCTACTGCGAACACCGGGGAGCTGTTTTTT

size: once
D: TRBD1
V: TRBV7-8
J: TRBJ1-3
length: 17
CDR3: CASSLGAQGAYGNTIYF
DNA: TGTGCCAGCAGCCTTGGGGCACAGGGGGCATATGGAAACACCATATATTTT

size: -
D: -
V: TRBV11-3
J: TRBJ2-3
length: 15
CDR3: CASSLSTGAGDTQYF
DNA: TGTGCCAGCAGCTTATCCACGGGCGCGGGAGATACGCAGTATTTT

size: -
D: -
V: TRBV9
J: TRBJ1-4
length: 14
CDR3: CASSERGKNEKLFF
DNA: TGTGCCAGCAGCGAAAGGGGAAAAAATGAAAAACTGTTTTTT

size: -
D: TRBD1
V: TRBV9
J: TRBJ1-2
length: 16
CDR3: CASSVDVTGGNYGYTF
DNA: TGTGCCAGCAGCGTAGATGTCACAGGGGGCAACTATGGCTACACCTTC

size: -
D: -
V: TRBV5-1
J: TRBJ2-2
length: 16
CDR3: CASSPGPGQGTGELFF
DNA: TGCGCCAGCAGCCCTGGCCCAGGGCAGGGCACCGGGGAGCTGTTTTTT

size: -
D: -
V: TRBV27
J: TRBJ2-2
length: 18
CDR3: CASSENTGWQGFTGELFF
DNA: TGTGCCAGCAGTGAAAATACTGGGTGGCAGGGCTTTACCGGGGAGCTGTTTTTT

size: -
D: -
V: TRBV5-6
J: TRBJ2-7
length: 15
CDR3: CASGSGADYSYEQYF
DNA: TGTGCCAGCGGTAGCGGAGCAGACTACTCCTACGAGCAGTACTTC

size: -
D: TRBD1
V: TRBV5-6
J: TRBJ1-2
length: 15
CDR3: CASTSLGDSNYGYTF
DNA: TGTGCCAGCACCTCTTTAGGGGACAGCAACTATGGCTACACCTTC

size: -
D: -
V: TRBV24-1
J: TRBJ2-1
length: 12
CDR3: CATSGYYNEQFF
DNA: TGTGCCACCAGTGGCTACTACAATGAGCAGTTCTTC

size: few
D: TRBD1
V: TRBV3-1/TRBV3-2
J: TRBJ1-5
length: 18
CDR3: CASSQRQGAPSGNQPQHF
DNA: TGTGCCAGCAGCCAGAGGCAGGGGGCTCCGTCTGGCAATCAGCCCCAGCATTTT

size: -
D: TRBD2
V: TRBV4-1
J: TRBJ2-1
length: 14
CDR3: CASSQEGTTNEQFF
DNA: TGCGCCAGCAGCCAAGAGGGGACTACCAATGAGCAGTTCTTC

size: -
D: -
V: TRBV6-5
J: TRBJ1-2
length: 12
CDR3: CASSSGGYGYTF
DNA: TGTGCCAGCAGTTCAGGAGGGTATGGCTACACCTTC

size: -
D: -
V: TRBV18
J: TRBJ1-5
length: 17
CDR3: CASSPAKAGGRISPQHF
DNA: TGTGCCAGCTCACCAGCGAAAGCTGGCGGTAGAATTTCACCCCAGCATTTT

size: -
D: -
V: TRBV5-4
J: TRBJ2-3
length: 12
CDR3: CASSFRADTQYF
DNA: TGTGCCAGCAGCTTCAGGGCAGATACGCAGTATTTT

size: -
D: -
V: TRBV7-9
J: TRBJ1-6
length: 13
CDR3: CASSQTQGSPLHF
DNA: TGTGCCAGCAGCCAAACGCAGGGTTCACCCCTCCACTTT

size: -
D: -
V: TRBV7-9
J: TRBJ2-7
length: 16
CDR3: CASSLTGTSMALEQYF
DNA: TGTGCCAGCAGCTTAACCGGGACATCGATGGCCCTAGAGCAGTACTTC

size: -
D: -
V: TRBV7-9
J: TRBJ2-7
length: 16
CDR3: CASSLGWVGDKYEQYF
DNA: TGTGCCAGCAGCTTAGGCTGGGTTGGGGACAAGTACGAGCAGTACTTC

size: -
D: TRBD1
V: TRBV11-2
J: TRBJ2-5
length: 15
CDR3: CASSIWTGSQETQYF
DNA: TGTGCCAGCAGCATTTGGACAGGTTCACAAGAGACCCAGTACTTC

size: -
D: -
V: TRBV5-1
J: TRBJ1-6
length: 16
CDR3: CASSLKAAGLNSPLHF
DNA: TGCGCCAGCAGCCTGAAGGCGGCAGGGTTGAATTCACCCCTCCACTTT

size: -
D: -
V: TRBV19
J: TRBJ1-3
length: 13
CDR3: CASRSLSGNTIYF
DNA: TGTGCCAGTAGGTCACTCTCTGGAAACACCATATATTTT

size: once
D: TRBD2
V: TRBV4-1
J: TRBJ2-3
length: 14
CDR3: CASRLAGGTDTQYF
DNA: TGCGCCAGCAGACTAGCGGGAGGTACAGATACGCAGTATTTT

size: -
D: -
V: TRBV27
J: TRBJ2-3
length: 13
CDR3: CASGLLGTDTQYF
DNA: TGTGCCAGCGGGCTTTTAGGCACAGATACGCAGTATTTT

size: -
D: -
V: TRBV6-1
J: TRBJ2-2
length: 14
CDR3: CASSELADTGELFF
DNA: TGTGCCAGCAGTGAACTAGCTGACACCGGGGAGCTGTTTTTT

size: -
D: -
V: TRBV24-1
J: TRBJ2-5
length: 15
CDR3: CATSGHTSLGETQYF
DNA: TGTGCCACCAGTGGCCATACTAGCTTAGGGGAGACCCAGTACTTC

size: -
D: TRBD2
V: TRBV28
J: TRBJ2-7
length: 17
CDR3: CASSSPGLAGVKNEQYF
DNA: TGTGCCAGCAGTTCCCCCGGACTAGCGGGAGTGAAAAACGAGCAGTACTTC

size: -
D: TRBD1
V: TRBV27
J: TRBJ1-5
length: 15
CDR3: CASSLWATGGQPQHF
DNA: TGTGCCAGCAGTTTATGGGCGACAGGGGGCCAGCCCCAGCATTTT

size: -
D: TRBD1
V: TRBV5-1
J: TRBJ2-7
length: 15
CDR3: CASSETAGGGYEQYF
DNA: TGCGCCAGCAGCGAAACCGCAGGGGGCGGATACGAGCAGTACTTC

size: -
D: -
V: TRBV10-1
J: TRBJ2-1
length: 14
CDR3: CASSRDFGNNEQFF
DNA: TGCGCCAGCAGTCGGGACTTTGGCAACAATGAGCAGTTCTTC